The 2 T cell receptor beta chains listed next were all sequenced from one sample in a study of cytomegalovirus exposure and HLA in healthy donors. The PCR employed 60 Vbeta primers together with 13 Jbeta primers. Repertoires were generated with immunoSEQ multiplex PCR, while TCRdb's copy carries only in-frame clones and drops some. The sample includes around 100,000 clones, less than 75% of them seen just once. The sample was PBMCs. The receptors derive from a man aged 40-49 years in good health and CMV-seropositive.

This clone has only one observation. The chain has TRBV9 and TRBJ2-5; D might be TRBD1 (6 bases). The CDR3 is 17 residues long. V was pared by 0 bases and J by 1 base, with 16 bases between. CDR1 and CDR2 from the germline V gene are SGDLS and YYNGEE. The DNA for the CDR3 is TGTGCCAGCAGCGTAGGGGTCGAGTGGACAGCCCAAGAGACCCAGTACTTC. Protein sequence: CASSVGVEWTAQETQYF.

This clone was seen just once. The chain uses TRBV7-3 and TRBJ2-1, with a tentative D call TRBD2 (6 bases). V shed 5 bases and J shed 1 base, with 12 bases lying between them. This CDR3 contains 15 residues. Germline V gene data show CDR1 as SGHTA and CDR2 as FQGTGA. The CDR3 sequence is CASSHGLASYNEQFF. The CDR3 DNA reads TGTGCCAGCAGCCATGGGCTAGCGTCCTACAATGAGCAGTTCTTC.